The clone carrying this TCR beta chain occurred many times. Its antigen is not known. Subjects with ophthalmopathy showed a Clinical Activity Score no lower than 3, a NOSPECS grade no lower than 4, and a duration shorter than 3 months. The sample originates from a study of T cells in Graves' hyperthyroidism and ophthalmopathy. Broader study findings: The majority of expanded thyroid clonotypes above 0.001 also appeared in blood. Ophthalmopathy stood apart from stable hyperthyroidism in a 13 V-J model.

RNA transcripts yielded amplified TCR beta CDR3 regions. An initial round of RT-PCR targeting the TCR CDR3 relied on the HTBI primer set. MiXCR was run by TCRdb on the multiplex PCR reads, yielding one entry per CDR3 protein. Here the sample spans 500,000 or so distinct CDR3 sequences, approximately 17% being singletons. The sequence derives from a woman between 18 and 30 years old with Graves' ophthalmopathy. Sequences were obtained from blood.

CDR3 bases: TGTGCCAGCAGCTTAGGGCGGACCTCCTACAATGAGCAGTTCTTC. It translates to CASSLGRTSYNEQFF. The rearrangement uses TRBV7-8 and TRBJ2-1; D gene uncertain. Germline lookup yields CDR1 SGHVS and CDR2 FQNEAQ. Trimming shortened V by 1 base and J by 0 bases, and 7 bases separated the two germline ends. This CDR3 contains 15 residues.